Included here is one T cell receptor beta chain sequence, with context. The antigen is unknown. Germline lookup yields CDR1 SGHRS and CDR2 YFSETQ. The CDR3 length is 14 residues. Trimming left V 2 bases short and J 2 bases short, with 10 bases between. The data were taken from a study of blood T cells in healthy people across ages. Overall study results and limits: Naive CD4+ cell counts and diversity both ran higher in long-lived than in aged donors. Unknown donor CMV status possibly confounded expanded clonotype changes.

Next came a second PCR, run for 7 to 11 cycles, which used a sample-barcoded 5' primer along with a J-beta primer mix. Every cDNA was tagged by a template-switch adaptor with 12 random nucleotides. MiXCR, applied by TCRdb to the 5' RACE reads, yields one record per CDR3 protein. The sample has 600,000 to 800,000 distinct CDR3 sequences, 20% to 25% seen once; the top ten hold more than 3%. The J gene is TRBJ2-5, the V gene TRBV5-1; possibly TRBD2 for D (5 bases). Sequencing was performed on blood. This sequence was found in a man between 70 and 80 years old in good health. The CDR3: CASSFQAVQETQYF. In DNA form, the CDR3 reads TGCGCCAGCAGCTTTCAAGCGGTTCAAGAGACCCAGTACTTC.